This T cell receptor beta chain is drawn from a study of T cells expressing NK-cell markers. For the study at large: Just one sequenced donor of eight was HCMV-seronegative, while seven were seropositive.

To note about this clonotype: Antigen unknown.

TCRdb re-called the 5' RACE reads, yielding one record per CDR3 amino acid sequence without DNA. In all, the sample yields about 460,000 distinct CDR3 sequences. The CDR3 is 13 amino acids. Germline V gene sequence: CDR1 SEHNR, CDR2 FQNEAQ (reference sequence). Findings and caveats of the study: About 1.0-8% of CD8+ T cells in over five donors belonged to dominant NKG2C+ clonotypes. A handful of donors showed these clonotypes also leading the CD3+CD56-NKG2C+ fraction.

The chain uses TRBV7-9 and TRBJ2-5. The receptor comes from a woman aged 45 to 65 in good health. Sequenced material: blood T cells: a sorted CD56 or NKG2C T cell subset, CD4+ or CD8+ T cells, or bulk PBMC T cells (not recorded which). The CDR3 sequence: CASSSRGGETQYF. Looking up the rest from reference TRBV7-9 and TRBJ2-5 gives the full variable domain: DTGVSQNPRHKITKRGQNVTFRCDPISEHNRLYWYRQTLGQGPEFLTYFQNEAQLEKSRLLSDRFSAERPKGSFSTLEIQRTEQGDSAMYLCASSSRGGETQYFGPGTRLLVL.